These T cell receptor beta chains were read from a single sample in a study of shared clonotypes between healthy human individuals. The method was immunoSEQ multiplex PCR; TCRdb's version includes in-frame clones alone and lacks a portion of them. The sample includes millions of clones, around 96% seen only once; the top ten take roughly 1%. The specimen sequenced was naive CD8+ T cells sorted from blood. The source is a man aged 18 to 30 in good health. The CDR3 runs from the conserved cysteine through the conserved F or W. The D gene is left open where the match is weak. The size of a clone is reported for some rows only, either as once, few or many, or as a class for expanded clones.

V gene	J gene	clone size	D gene	CDR3 protein	CDR3 DNA
TRBV30	TRBJ2-3	-	-	CAWSVLGVDTQYF	TGTGCCTGGAGTGTACTAGGGGTAGATACGCAGTATTTT
TRBV30	TRBJ2-7	-	-	CAWSARDIGYEQYF	TGTGCCTGGAGCGCTAGGGACATAGGATACGAGCAGTACTTC
TRBV2	TRBJ2-7	-	TRBD1	CASSITDRGYYEQYF	TGTGCCAGCAGTATTACGGACAGGGGATACTACGAGCAGTACTTC
TRBV27	TRBJ2-1	-	TRBD2	CASSGGLAGGNNEQFF	TGTGCCAGCAGTGGCGGACTAGCGGGAGGGAACAATGAGCAGTTCTTC
TRBV10-3	TRBJ2-7	-	TRBD2	CAISEGLAGGEQYF	TGTGCCATCTCTGAGGGCCTAGCGGGCGGCGAGCAGTACTTC
TRBV5-1	TRBJ2-7	few	-	CASSPWGADYEQYF	TGCGCCAGCAGCCCTTGGGGGGCCGACTACGAGCAGTACTTC
TRBV7-9	TRBJ2-7	-	-	CATTSWDIYEQYF	TGTGCCACAACCTCCTGGGACATCTACGAGCAGTACTTC
TRBV6-1	TRBJ1-5	-	TRBD1	CASSEEVGSDRGQDQPQHF	TGTGCCAGCAGTGAAGAAGTGGGCTCTGACAGGGGGCAGGATCAGCCCCAGCATTTT
TRBV19	TRBJ1-5	-	-	CASSGDGEQPQHF	TGTGCCAGTAGTGGGGATGGTGAGCAGCCCCAGCATTTT
TRBV2	TRBJ1-1	-	-	CASRQVRDTEAFF	TGTGCCAGCAGACAGGTACGGGACACTGAAGCTTTCTTT
TRBV5-1	TRBJ2-7	-	-	CASADGLVYEQYF	TGCGCCAGCGCTGACGGTTTAGTCTACGAGCAGTACTTC
TRBV7-6	TRBJ2-1	-	TRBD1	CASSSLTGGPYNEQFF	TGTGCCAGCAGCTCCCTGACAGGGGGGCCCTACAATGAGCAGTTCTTC
TRBV29-1	TRBJ2-1	-	-	CSVEDQGVHNEQFF	TGCAGCGTTGAAGATCAAGGGGTACACAATGAGCAGTTCTTC
TRBV28	TRBJ2-3	-	-	CASSYPEGGWDTQYF	TGTGCCAGCAGTTACCCGGAGGGGGGCTGGGATACGCAGTATTTT
TRBV9	TRBJ1-1	-	TRBD1	CASSVGSGGTEAFF	TGTGCCAGCAGCGTAGGGTCAGGGGGCACTGAAGCTTTCTTT
TRBV13	TRBJ1-2	-	TRBD1	CASSLSGLPGGYGYTF	TGTGCCAGCAGCTTGTCGGGACTCCCAGGGGGCTATGGCTACACCTTC
TRBV7-2	TRBJ2-7	-	TRBD2	CASSSPGLAGFSYEQYF	TGTGCCAGCAGTTCTCCGGGACTAGCGGGATTCTCCTACGAGCAGTACTTC
TRBV12-5	TRBJ1-6	-	-	CASGLGGAQGHSPLHF	TGTGCTAGTGGTTTGGGGGGGGCCCAGGGTCATTCACCCCTCCACTTT
TRBV4-1	TRBJ2-2	-	TRBD1	CASSQTLGGQFTGELFF	TGCGCCAGCAGCCAAACGTTAGGGGGCCAATTTACCGGGGAGCTGTTTTTT
TRBV30	TRBJ1-5	-	-	CAWSGGQGNQPQHF	TGTGCCTGGAGCGGAGGTCAGGGAAATCAGCCCCAGCATTTT
TRBV10-2	TRBJ2-7	-	-	CASSAQHLRYEQYF	TGCGCCAGCAGTGCCCAACATCTCCGGTACGAGCAGTACTTC
TRBV30	TRBJ2-1	-	TRBD1	CASGQEILYNEQFF	TGTGCCTCGGGACAGGAAATTCTCTACAATGAGCAGTTCTTC
TRBV6-5	TRBJ2-7	-	TRBD1	CASSYNTQGNSEQYF	TGTGCCAGCAGTTACAACACACAGGGGAATAGCGAGCAGTACTTC
TRBV7-9	TRBJ1-2	-	-	CASSLGTSPIYGYTF	TGTGCCAGCAGCTTAGGAACAAGCCCAATCTATGGCTACACCTTC
TRBV15	TRBJ2-1	-	TRBD2	CATSRARGLAVNEQFF	TGTGCCACCAGCAGAGCCCGAGGACTAGCGGTTAATGAGCAGTTCTTC
TRBV11-2	TRBJ1-1	once	-	CASSLSTQGTEAFF	TGTGCCAGCAGCTTATCAACGCAGGGGACTGAAGCTTTCTTT
TRBV7-7	TRBJ2-1	-	-	CASSLAPGGINEQFF	TGTGCTAGCAGCTTAGCGCCCGGGGGCATAAATGAGCAGTTCTTC
TRBV6-6	TRBJ2-7	-	-	CASNALEAEPYEQYF	TGTGCCAGCAACGCCTTGGAAGCCGAGCCCTACGAGCAGTACTTC
TRBV25-1	TRBJ1-4	-	-	CASSAGGNEKLFF	TGTGCCAGCAGTGCCGGGGGGAATGAAAAACTGTTTTTT
TRBV4-3	TRBJ2-5	-	TRBD2	CASSQTSGTGETQYF	TGCGCCAGCAGCCAGACTAGCGGCACTGGGGAGACCCAGTACTTC
TRBV4-2	TRBJ1-3	-	TRBD1	CASTLLGGAGNTIYF	TGTGCCAGCACCCTCCTAGGGGGCGCTGGAAACACCATATATTTT
TRBV13	TRBJ2-5	-	-	CASSLAPETQYF	TGTGCCAGCAGCTTAGCTCCAGAGACCCAGTACTTC
TRBV15	TRBJ2-3	once	-	CATSRQENTDTQYF	TGTGCCACCAGTAGACAGGAGAACACAGATACGCAGTATTTT
TRBV19	TRBJ2-1	few	-	CASRDYNEQFF	TGTGCCAGCCGGGACTACAATGAGCAGTTCTTC
TRBV7-3	TRBJ2-7	once	TRBD2	CASSPGLAGGLYEQYF	TGTGCCAGCAGCCCCGGACTAGCGGGGGGGCTCTACGAGCAGTACTTC
TRBV9	TRBJ1-6	-	-	CASSVASGVFSPLHF	TGTGCCAGCAGCGTAGCGTCAGGGGTATTCTCACCCCTCCACTTT
TRBV13	TRBJ2-7	-	TRBD1	CASSPGTGGYEQYF	TGTGCCAGCAGCCCTGGAACAGGGGGCTACGAGCAGTACTTC
TRBV13	TRBJ2-4	-	-	CASSLFRTDSKNIQYF	TGTGCCAGCAGCTTATTTCGGACAGACTCCAAAAACATTCAGTACTTC
TRBV27	TRBJ2-5	-	TRBD1	CASSLVPGGEEETQYF	TGTGCCAGCAGTTTAGTCCCAGGGGGCGAGGAAGAGACCCAGTACTTC
TRBV7-6	TRBJ2-1	-	TRBD1	CASSTDRGPKNNEQFF	TGTGCCAGCAGCACAGACAGGGGGCCCAAGAACAATGAGCAGTTCTTC
TRBV21-1	TRBJ1-3	-	-	CADSLRGPGNTIYF	TGTGCCGACAGCCTCCGGGGTCCTGGAAACACCATATATTTT
TRBV4-1	TRBJ1-3	-	TRBD1	CASSLFQGGSGNTIYF	TGCGCCAGCAGCCTTTTTCAGGGGGGGTCGGGAAACACCATATATTTT
TRBV6-4	TRBJ2-2	-	-	CASSFGTGELFF	TGTGCCAGCAGTTTCGGCACCGGGGAGCTGTTTTTT
TRBV27	TRBJ1-2	-	-	CASSFNSLYGYTF	TGTGCCAGCAGTTTCAACTCACTCTATGGCTACACCTTC
TRBV4-1	TRBJ1-5	-	-	CASSQVEGRSQPQHF	TGCGCCAGCAGCCAAGTCGAGGGCAGGAGTCAGCCCCAGCATTTT
TRBV27	TRBJ2-1	-	-	CASSLVAIAHNEQFF	TGTGCCAGCAGTCTCGTAGCGATTGCCCACAATGAGCAGTTCTTC
TRBV28	TRBJ1-5	-	-	CASRAYVGSNQPQHF	TGTGCCAGCAGAGCTTACGTGGGGAGCAATCAGCCCCAGCATTTT
TRBV27	TRBJ2-3	-	TRBD2	CASSPGTRPPNTDTQYF	TGTGCCAGCAGTCCCGGGACTAGGCCCCCGAACACAGATACGCAGTATTTT
TRBV9	TRBJ2-7	-	TRBD1	CASSAGQFYEQYF	TGTGCCAGCAGCGCGGGACAGTTCTACGAGCAGTACTTC
TRBV7-9	TRBJ1-4	-	-	CASSSGPEYNEKLFF	TGTGCCAGCAGCTCGGGACCCGAGTATAATGAAAAACTGTTTTTT
TRBV13	TRBJ1-5	-	-	CASSGGGGQPQHF	TGTGCCAGCAGCGGGGGGGGAGGTCAGCCCCAGCATTTT
TRBV9	TRBJ2-7	-	TRBD2	CASSSGTSGFYEQYF	TGTGCCAGCAGCTCCGGGACTAGCGGGTTCTACGAGCAGTACTTC
TRBV7-9	TRBJ1-1	once	TRBD1	CASSLPDRGGIEAFF	TGTGCCAGCAGCCTTCCCGACAGGGGCGGTATTGAAGCTTTCTTT
TRBV6-1	TRBJ2-7	-	TRBD1	CASSEGTAYEQYF	TGTGCCAGCAGTGAGGGGACAGCATACGAGCAGTACTTC
TRBV2	TRBJ1-2	-	TRBD1	CASSERTGYGYTF	TGTGCCAGCAGTGAGAGGACAGGGTACGGCTACACCTTC
TRBV19	TRBJ2-5	-	-	CASSIDFRGIQETQYF	TGTGCCAGTAGTATAGATTTCCGGGGGATCCAAGAGACCCAGTACTTC
TRBV11-2	TRBJ2-3	-	-	CASSLVYSGSTDTQYF	TGTGCCAGCAGCTTAGTATATAGCGGCAGCACAGATACGCAGTATTTT
TRBV11-2	TRBJ2-1	-	TRBD2	CASSGGGNEQFF	TGTGCCAGTAGCGGGGGGGGTAATGAGCAGTTCTTC